The clone carrying this T cell receptor beta chain was seen a handful of times. The antigen remains unidentified. The germline CDR1 and CDR2 sequences are LGHNA and YSLEER. V trimming: 1 base; J trimming: 4 bases; junction bases outside the gene matches: 7. CDR3 length: 15 residues. This specimen belongs to a study of cytomegalovirus exposure and HLA in healthy donors. Study at large: Drawn from HLA-typed donors, around 85 million unique TCRs were held in an early data release.

Study findings and constraints: The authors listed around 150 TCR beta chains as cytomegalovirus-associated.

Primers included in the PCR were 60 Vbeta and 13 Jbeta primers. Sequenced by immunoSEQ multiplex PCR; TCRdb stores in-frame clones only, minus some. The sample lists 65,000 to 75,000 clones, roughly 65% seen once, with approximately 2.1% in the top ten. The sample consisted of PBMCs. The chain couples TRBV4-3 to TRBJ2-7; the match to TRBD1 covers 7 bases. The TCR originated in a woman in her twenties or thirties in good health and CMV-seronegative. CDR3 nucleotides: TGCGCCAGCAGCCAAGGGAGGACAGGAAATTACGAGCAGTACTTC. As protein: CASSQGRTGNYEQYF.